At least ten counts were recorded for the clone carrying this T cell receptor beta chain. The time point here: newly diagnosed GD, antithyroid drugs for less than 3 months. There was RNA extracted from PBMCs, and the TCR library was made from it. These data belong to a study of regulatory T cells in long-lasting Graves disease. Both iRepertoire HTBI primers and Arm-PCR of CDR3 regions were used to build the TCR beta libraries. TCRdb itself ran the multiplex PCR reads through MiXCR, one entry per CDR3 protein. The repertoire holds 440,000 or so distinct CDR3 sequences, more than 13% seen once, with 16% in the top ten. Per the germline V gene, CDR1 is SGHNT and CDR2 is YENEEA. This CDR3 has 15 residues. Trimming shortened V by 0 bases and J by 3 bases, and 10 bases separated the two germline ends. These data were likewise used in another study, on T cells in Graves' hyperthyroidism and ophthalmopathy. As that study records: Exclusion of patients followed from uncontrolled infection, other autoimmune disease, pregnancy or lactation.

This sequence joins TRBV11-3 and TRBJ2-3; tentatively, D is TRBD1 (5 bases). This specimen consisted of peripheral blood mononuclear cells (PBMCs), obtained at new diagnosis, from a patient treated with antithyroid drugs. The clonotype comes from a woman aged 25 to 39 with Graves disease. The CDR3: CASSLEIRTTDTQYF. CDR3 nucleotides: TGTGCCAGCAGCTTAGAGATACGGACAACAGATACGCAGTATTTT. The full variable domain, completed using reference TRBV11-3 and TRBJ2-3, is EAGVVQSPRYKIIEKKQPVAFWCNPISGHNTLYWYLQNLGQGPELLIRYENEEAVDDSQLPKDRFSAERLKGVDSTLKIQPAELGDSAVYLCASSLEIRTTDTQYFGPGTRLTVL.